This TCR beta chain was captured by sequencing in a study of response to subunit inactivated influenza vaccine. Whole-study findings and limits: New T cells are recruited in small numbers by each seasonal influenza vaccination, according to the authors' suggestion.

Of note for this clonotype: Its antigen is unidentified.

The trim removed 2 bases at V and 7 bases at J, leaving 14 bases unmatched. The CDR3 is made up of 18 amino acids. Germline V CDR1 and CDR2: SGHAT, FQNNGV. TCRdb recomputed calls from the RT-PCR reads with MiXCR, one row per CDR3 protein. The repertoire consists of around 760,000 distinct CDR3 sequences, with over 11% occurring once and the leading ten covering 5.5% to 7%. The TCR comes from a man in his fifties who received an inactivated influenza vaccine. This chain uses TRBV11-2 with TRBJ2-1, with 10 positions matching TRBD2. The sample in question was PBMCs from blood, obtained around two weeks before vaccination. As DNA, the CDR3 is TGTGCCAGCAGCTTATTCTCTAGCGGGAGACCTCGAGGGAATGAGCAGTTCTTC. This encodes CASSLFSSGRPRGNEQFF.